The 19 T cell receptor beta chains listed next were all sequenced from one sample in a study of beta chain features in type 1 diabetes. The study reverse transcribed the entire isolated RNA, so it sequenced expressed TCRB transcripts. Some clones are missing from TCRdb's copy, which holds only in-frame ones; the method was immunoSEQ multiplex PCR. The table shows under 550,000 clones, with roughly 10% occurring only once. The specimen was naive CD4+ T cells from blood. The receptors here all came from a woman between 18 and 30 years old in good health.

CDR3 coding DNA: TGTGCCAGCAGCTTGGACAGGGGCCGCGAGTACAATGAGCAGTTCTTC. It encodes CASSLDRGREYNEQFF. The V and J genes are TRBV5-6 and TRBJ2-1; 7 bases are shared with TRBD1. Per the germline V gene, CDR1 is SGHDT and CDR2 is YYEEEE. V shed 0 bases and J 4 bases; nucleotides not matched to a gene: 7. This CDR3 has 16 residues.

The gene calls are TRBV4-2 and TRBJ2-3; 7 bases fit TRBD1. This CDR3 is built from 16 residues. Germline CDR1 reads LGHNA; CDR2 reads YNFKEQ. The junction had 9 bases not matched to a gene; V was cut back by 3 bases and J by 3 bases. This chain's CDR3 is CASSQGQYLATDTQYF. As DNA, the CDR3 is TGTGCCAGCAGCCAGGGACAGTATTTAGCTACAGATACGCAGTATTTT.

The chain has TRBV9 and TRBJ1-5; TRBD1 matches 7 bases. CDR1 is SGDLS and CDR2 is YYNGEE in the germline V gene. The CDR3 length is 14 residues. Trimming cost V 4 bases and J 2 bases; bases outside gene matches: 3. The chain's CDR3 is CASSPDRRNQPQHF. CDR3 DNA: TGTGCCAGCAGCCCGGACAGGCGCAATCAGCCCCAGCATTTT.

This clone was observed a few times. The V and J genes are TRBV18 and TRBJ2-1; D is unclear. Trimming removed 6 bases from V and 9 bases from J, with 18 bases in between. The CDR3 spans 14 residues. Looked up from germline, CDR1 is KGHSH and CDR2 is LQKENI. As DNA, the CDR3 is TGTGCCAGCTCGGTCAATGACGCGGTCGGTGAGCAGTTCTTC. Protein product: CASSVNDAVGEQFF. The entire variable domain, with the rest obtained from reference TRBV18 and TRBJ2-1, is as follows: NAGVMQNPRHLVRRRGQEARLRCSPMKGHSHVYWYRQLPEEGLKFMVYLQKENIIDESGMPKERFSAEFPKEGPSILRIQQVVRGDSAAYFCASSVNDAVGEQFFGPGTRLTVL.

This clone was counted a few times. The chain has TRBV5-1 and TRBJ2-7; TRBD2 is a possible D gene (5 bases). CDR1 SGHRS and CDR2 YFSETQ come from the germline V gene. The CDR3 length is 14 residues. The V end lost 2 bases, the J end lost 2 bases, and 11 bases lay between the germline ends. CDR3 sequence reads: CASSLHGGAYEQYV. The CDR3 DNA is TGCGCCAGCAGCTTACACGGAGGTGCCTACGAGCAGTACGTC.

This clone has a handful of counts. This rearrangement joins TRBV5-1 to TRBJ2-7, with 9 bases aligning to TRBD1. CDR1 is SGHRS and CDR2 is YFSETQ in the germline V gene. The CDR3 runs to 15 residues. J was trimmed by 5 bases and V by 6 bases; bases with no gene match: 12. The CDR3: CASKRGSGQGDEQYF. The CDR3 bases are TGCGCCAGCAAAAGGGGCTCGGGACAGGGAGACGAGCAGTACTTC.

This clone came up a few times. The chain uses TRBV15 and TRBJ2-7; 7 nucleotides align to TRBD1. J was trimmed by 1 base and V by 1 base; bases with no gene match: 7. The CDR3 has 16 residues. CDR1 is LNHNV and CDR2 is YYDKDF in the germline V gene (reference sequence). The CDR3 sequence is CATSRGLGGDSYEQYV. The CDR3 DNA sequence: TGTGCCACCAGCAGAGGGCTAGGGGGCGATTCCTACGAGCAGTACGTC.

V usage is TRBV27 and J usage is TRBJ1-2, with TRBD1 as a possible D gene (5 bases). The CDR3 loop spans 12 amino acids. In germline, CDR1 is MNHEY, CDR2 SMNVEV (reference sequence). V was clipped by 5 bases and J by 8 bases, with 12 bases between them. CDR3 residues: CASSPTGGGYTF. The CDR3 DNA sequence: TGTGCCAGCAGTCCCACGGGGGGAGGCTACACCTTC.

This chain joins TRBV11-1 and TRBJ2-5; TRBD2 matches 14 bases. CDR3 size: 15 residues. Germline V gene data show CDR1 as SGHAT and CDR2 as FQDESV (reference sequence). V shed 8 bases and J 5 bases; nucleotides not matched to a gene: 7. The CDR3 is CASGGTSGSLETQYF. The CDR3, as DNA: TGTGCCAGCGGCGGGACTAGCGGGAGTCTGGAGACCCAGTACTTC. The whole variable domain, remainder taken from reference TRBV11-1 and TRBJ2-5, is EAEVAQSPRYKITEKSQAVAFWCDPISGHATLYWYRQILGQGPELLVQFQDESVVDDSQLPKDRFSAERLKGVDSTLKIQPAELGDSAMYLCASGGTSGSLETQYFGPGTRLLVL.

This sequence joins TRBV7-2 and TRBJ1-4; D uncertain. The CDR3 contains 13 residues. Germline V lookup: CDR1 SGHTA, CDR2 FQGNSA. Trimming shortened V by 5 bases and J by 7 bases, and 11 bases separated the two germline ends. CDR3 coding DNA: TGTGCCAGCAGCCTTTACAGTGTTGAAAAACTGTTTTTT. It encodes CASSLYSVEKLFF.

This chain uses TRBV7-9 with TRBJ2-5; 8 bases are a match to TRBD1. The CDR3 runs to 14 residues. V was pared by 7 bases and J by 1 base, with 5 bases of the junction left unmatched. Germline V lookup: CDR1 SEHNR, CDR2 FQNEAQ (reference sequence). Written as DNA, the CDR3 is TGTGCCAGCACACCCAGGGGGCGCCAAGAGACCCAGTACTTC. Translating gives CASTPRGRQETQYF.

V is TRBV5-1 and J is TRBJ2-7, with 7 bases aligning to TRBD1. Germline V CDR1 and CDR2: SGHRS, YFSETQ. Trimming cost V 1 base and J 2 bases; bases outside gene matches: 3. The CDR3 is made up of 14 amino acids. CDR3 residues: CASSLRDRTYEQYF. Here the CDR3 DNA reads TGCGCCAGCAGCTTGCGGGACAGAACCTACGAGCAGTACTTC. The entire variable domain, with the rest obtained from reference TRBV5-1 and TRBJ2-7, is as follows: KAGVTQTPRYLIKTRGQQVTLSCSPISGHRSVSWYQQTPGQGLQFLFEYFSETQRNKGNFPGRFSGRQFSNSRSEMNVSTLELGDSALYLCASSLRDRTYEQYFGPGTRLTVT.

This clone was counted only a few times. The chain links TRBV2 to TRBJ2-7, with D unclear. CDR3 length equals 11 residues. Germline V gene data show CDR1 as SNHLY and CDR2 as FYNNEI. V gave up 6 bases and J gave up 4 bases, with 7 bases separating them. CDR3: CASSPLYEQYV. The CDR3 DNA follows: TGTGCCAGCAGCCCCTTGTACGAGCAGTACGTC.

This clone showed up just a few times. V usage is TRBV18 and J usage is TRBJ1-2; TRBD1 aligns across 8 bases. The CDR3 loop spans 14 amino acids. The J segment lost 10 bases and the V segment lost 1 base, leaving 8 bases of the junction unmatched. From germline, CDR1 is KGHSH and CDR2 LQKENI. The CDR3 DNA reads TGTGCCAGCTCACCACTCGTCGGACAGGGACTCTACACCTTC. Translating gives CASSPLVGQGLYTF.

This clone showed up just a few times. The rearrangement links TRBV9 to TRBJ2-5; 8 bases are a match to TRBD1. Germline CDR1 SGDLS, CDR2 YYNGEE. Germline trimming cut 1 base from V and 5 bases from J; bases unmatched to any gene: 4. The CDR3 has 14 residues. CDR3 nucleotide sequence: TGTGCCAGCAGCGTACCAGGGACAGGCGAGACCCAGTACTTC. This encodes CASSVPGTGETQYF.

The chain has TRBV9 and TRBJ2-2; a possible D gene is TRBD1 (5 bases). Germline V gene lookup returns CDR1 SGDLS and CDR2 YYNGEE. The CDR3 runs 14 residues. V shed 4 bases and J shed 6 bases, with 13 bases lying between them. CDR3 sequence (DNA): TGTGCCAGCAGCCTCGTTGGGGCTTCCGGGGAGCTGTTTTTT. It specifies CASSLVGASGELFF.

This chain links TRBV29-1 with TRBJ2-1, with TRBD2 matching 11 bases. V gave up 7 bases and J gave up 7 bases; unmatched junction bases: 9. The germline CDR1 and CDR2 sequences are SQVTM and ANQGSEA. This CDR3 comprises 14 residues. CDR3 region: CSAKTSGEENEQFF. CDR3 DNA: TGCAGCGCGAAGACTAGCGGGGAGGAAAATGAGCAGTTCTTC.

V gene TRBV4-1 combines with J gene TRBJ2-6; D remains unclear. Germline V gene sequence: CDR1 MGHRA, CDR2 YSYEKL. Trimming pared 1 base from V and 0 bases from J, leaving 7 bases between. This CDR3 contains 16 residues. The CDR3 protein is CASSQGPSSGANVLTF. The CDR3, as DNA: TGCGCCAGCAGCCAAGGTCCGAGCTCTGGGGCCAACGTCCTGACTTTC.

DNA of the CDR3: TGCGCCAGCAGCCAAGGGGACAGTGATAGGGAGACCCAGTACTTC. It specifies CASSQGDSDRETQYF. The chain employs TRBV4-3 and TRBJ2-5, with 7 nucleotides matching TRBD1. CDR3 size: 15 residues. Germline assignment: CDR1 LGHNA and CDR2 YSLEER. Trimming removed 1 base from V and 5 bases from J; junction bases left unmatched: 7.